This entry lists 3 T cell receptor beta chains sequenced from one sample in a study of identical twins. TCRdb redid the calling of the 5' RACE reads with MiXCR, one entry per CDR3 protein. The sample yields 500,000 to 600,000 distinct CDR3 sequences, 22% seen once. The sample was also reused in another study, on T cells expressing NK-cell markers.

Sequences were obtained from CD4+ T cells sorted from blood. Receptor source: a woman between 18 and 29 years old in good health.

This clonotype has only a few counts. The V and J genes are TRBV27 and TRBJ2-2, with D uncertain. Germline V CDR1 and CDR2: MNHEY, SMNVEV (reference sequence). V was pared by 8 bases and J by 1 base, with 11 bases between. There are 14 residues in the CDR3. CDR3 sequence: CASSKSGNTGELFF. DNA for the CDR3: TGTGCCAGCTCAAAGTCTGGGAACACCGGGGAGCTGTTTTTT.

V usage is TRBV12-3 or TRBV12-4 and J usage is TRBJ1-1, with D perhaps TRBD1 (5 bases). CDR3 length: 11 amino acids. V shed 5 bases and J shed 10 bases, with 11 bases lying between them. The CDR3 region is CASSRGRAAFF. The CDR3 DNA reads as TGTGCCAGCAGTAGGGGTAGGGCAGCTTTCTTT.

This clonotype was picked up a small number of times. The chain joins TRBV11-2 to TRBJ2-7; D unclear. V shed 6 bases and J shed 0 bases, with 12 bases lying between them. The V gene's germline CDR1 is SGHAT and CDR2 FQNNGV. This CDR3 has 14 residues. CDR3 in amino acids: CASRTAPTSYEQYF. CDR3 DNA sequence: TGTGCCAGCAGAACGGCACCGACCTCCTACGAGCAGTACTTC. Full variable domain (remainder filled in from reference TRBV11-2 and TRBJ2-7): EAGVAQSPRYKIIEKRQSVAFWCNPISGHATLYWYQQILGQGPKLLIQFQNNGVVDDSQLPKDRFSAERLKGVDSTLKIQPAKLEDSAVYLCASRTAPTSYEQYFGPGTRLTVT.